These 15 T cell receptor beta chains were all obtained from the same sample, sequenced in a study of blood T cell repertoires in COVID-19. The table came from immunoSEQ multiplex PCR; TCRdb's copy has only in-frame clones and leaves some out. Of approximately 44,000 clones detected, about nine tenths appear once; the ten largest clones hold approximately 12%. The sample comprised peripheral blood. The source is a human donor in a cohort sampled during active COVID-19.

The chain combines TRBV13 with TRBJ2-1; D call uncertain. V shed 2 bases and J shed 3 bases, with 2 bases lying between them. The germline CDR1 and CDR2 sequences are PRHDT and FYEKMQ (reference sequence). This CDR3 spans 12 amino acids. CDR3 DNA: TGTGCCAGCAGCTTACTCTACAATGAGCAGTTCTTC. Protein sequence: CASSLLYNEQFF.

The rearrangement uses TRBV9 and TRBJ2-5; D is unresolved. The V and J ends lost 0 bases and 4 bases respectively, with 10 bases between them. CDR1 and CDR2 (germline): SGDLS, YYNGEE. The CDR3 contains 14 residues. The CDR3: CASSVATYGETQYF. In nucleotides, the CDR3 is TGTGCCAGCAGCGTAGCTACGTATGGAGAGACCCAGTACTTC.

The chain combines TRBV7-2 with TRBJ1-6; a weak D match, TRBD1 (6 bases). The CDR3 runs 18 residues. V gave up 6 bases and J gave up 3 bases, with 21 bases separating them. The germline V gene has CDR1 SGHTA and CDR2 FQGNSA. The CDR3 spells CASRRNKLTGLYNSPLHF. CDR3 DNA: TGTGCCAGCAGACGTAACAAGTTGACAGGCCTCTATAATTCACCCCTCCACTTT.

CDR3 residues: CASSPGTYFNEQFF. The CDR3 DNA follows: TGTGCCAGCAGCCCCGGGACTTATTTTAATGAGCAGTTCTTC. The chain links TRBV3-1 (or the pseudogene TRBV3-2) to TRBJ2-1, with TRBD2 as a possible D gene (6 bases). Trimming shortened V by 4 bases and J by 7 bases, and 14 bases separated the two germline ends. The CDR3 loop spans 14 amino acids. The germline CDR1 and CDR2 sequences are LGHDT and YNNKEL (reference sequence).

The genes are TRBV6-6 and TRBJ2-1, with D possibly matching TRBD1 (7 bases). Trimming removed 4 bases from V and 8 bases from J, with 18 bases in between. The CDR3 is 15 residues long. CDR1 is MNHNY, CDR2 SVGAGI, per germline (reference sequence). CDR3 region: CASSSTGYGGHEQFF. CDR3 DNA: TGTGCCAGCAGTTCGACAGGGTATGGAGGGCATGAGCAGTTCTTC.

V usage is TRBV5-1 and J usage is TRBJ2-3, with 12 bases that match TRBD2. CDR1 SGHRS and CDR2 YFSETQ come from the germline V gene. This CDR3 is 16 amino acids long. The ends lost 4 bases at V and 3 bases at J; junction bases unmatched: 6. CDR3 sequence: CASSAATSGSTDTQYF. The CDR3 nucleotides are TGCGCCAGCAGCGCCGCGACTAGCGGGAGTACAGATACGCAGTATTTT.

Written as DNA, the CDR3 is TGTGCCAGCAGCAGAGGGATAAGCCCCTATAATTCACCCCTCCACTTT. Translation gives CASSRGISPYNSPLHF. The V gene is TRBV27, the J gene TRBJ1-6; D unresolved. This CDR3 contains 16 residues. V dropped 6 bases and J dropped 2 bases, with 14 bases sitting between them. Germline CDR1 MNHEY, CDR2 SMNVEV (reference sequence).

The gene calls are TRBV6-2 or TRBV6-3 and TRBJ2-1, with 7 bases lining up with TRBD2. The germline gives CDR1 MNHEY, CDR2 SVGEGT. The CDR3 loop spans 15 amino acids. V trimming: 2 bases; J trimming: 7 bases; junction bases outside the gene matches: 8. The chain's CDR3 is CASSYRGGGLNEQFF. The CDR3 nucleotides read TGTGCCAGCAGTTACAGGGGCGGGGGTTTGAATGAGCAGTTCTTC.

The rearrangement links TRBV4-1 to TRBJ1-1, with D hard to call. The V gene lost 4 bases and the J gene lost 3 bases, with 15 bases spanning the gap. This CDR3 is built from 15 residues. Germline V gene lookup returns CDR1 MGHRA and CDR2 YSYEKL. The CDR3 nucleotides are TGCGCCAGCAGCCCCCGGCGGGGTGTGGACACTGAAGCTTTCTTT. Its protein is CASSPRRGVDTEAFF.

The rearrangement uses TRBV29-1 and TRBJ2-3, with D perhaps TRBD1 (8 bases). Germline V gene sequence: CDR1 SQVTM, CDR2 ANQGSEA. The CDR3 runs to 14 residues. The V end lost 7 bases, the J end lost 4 bases, and 18 bases lay between the germline ends. CDR3 loop: CSGGTGGGADTQYF. DNA of the CDR3: TGCAGCGGGGGTACAGGGGGAGGGGCAGATACGCAGTATTTT.

The V call is TRBV6-5, the J call TRBJ2-7, with 7 bases matching TRBD1. V shed 6 bases and J 3 bases; nucleotides not matched to a gene: 5. CDR1 MNHEY and CDR2 SVGAGI come from the germline V gene. The CDR3 sequence is 13 residues long. The CDR3 reads CASRQGQSYEQYF. As DNA, the CDR3 is TGTGCCAGCAGGCAGGGACAGAGCTACGAGCAGTACTTC.

This rearrangement joins TRBV10-1 to TRBJ2-2; 10 bases map to TRBD1. Trimming cost V 3 bases and J 6 bases; bases outside gene matches: 1. Germline lookup yields CDR1 WNHNN and CDR2 SYGVQD (reference sequence). There are 14 residues in the CDR3. Here the CDR3 reads CASSEGQGAGELFF. CDR3 DNA sequence: TGCGCCAGCAGTGAAGGACAGGGGGCCGGGGAGCTGTTTTTT.

This chain links TRBV5-4 with TRBJ2-1; 8 nucleotides match TRBD2. The V and J ends lost 4 bases and 8 bases, in that order; junction bases with no gene match: 8. This CDR3 has 14 amino acids. Germline CDR1 SGHNT, CDR2 YYREEE (reference sequence). The CDR3 region has the DNA TGTGCCAGCAGCCCAACGACTAGCGAAGATGAGCAGTTCTTC. As protein: CASSPTTSEDEQFF.

The V call is TRBV19, the J call TRBJ2-4; D is possibly TRBD1 (6 bases). Germline assignment: CDR1 LNHDA and CDR2 SQIVND (reference sequence). This CDR3 spans 12 amino acids. V was pared by 6 bases and J by 14 bases, with 17 bases between. This chain's CDR3 is CASSFLQGQKYF. The CDR3 nucleotides read TGTGCCAGTAGCTTTCTTCAAGGACAGAAGTACTTC. Full variable domain (outside the CDR3, taken from reference TRBV19 and TRBJ2-4): DGGITQSPKYLFRKEGQNVTLSCEQNLNHDAMYWYRQDPGQGLRLIYYSQIVNDFQKGDIAEGYSVSREKKESFPLTVTSAQKNPTAFYLCASSFLQGQKYFGAGTRLSVL.

The rearrangement uses TRBV12-3 or TRBV12-4 and TRBJ1-5; D perhaps matches TRBD1 (6 bases). Deletions cut 8 bases from V and 4 bases from J, with 12 bases between. The CDR3 spans 13 residues. CDR3 sequence: CASARGGNQPQHF. CDR3 coding DNA: TGTGCCAGCGCTAGAGGGGGTAATCAGCCCCAGCATTTT.